These 16 T cell receptor beta chains originate from one sample sequenced in a study of beta chain features in type 1 diabetes. TCRB transcripts that were expressed got sequenced, as all of the isolated RNA had been reverse transcribed. Assay: immunoSEQ multiplex PCR; the TCRdb copy retains only in-frame clones and omits some. The sample lists around 400,000 clones; over 12% were seen once. The specimen was naive CD4+ T cells from blood. The receptor set was obtained from a woman younger than 30 in good health.

This clone was seen a few times. The gene calls are TRBV6-7 and TRBJ1-5; 9 bases line up with TRBD1. TRBV6-7 has ORF status, its function being uncertain. CDR3 length: 13 amino acids. J was trimmed by 6 bases and V by 6 bases; bases with no gene match: 3. CDR3: CASRDRGTQPQHF. The CDR3 DNA is TGTGCCAGCAGGGACAGGGGTACTCAGCCCCAGCATTTT.

This clone was observed a handful of times. The chain links TRBV19 to TRBJ1-2; 9 bases map to TRBD1. Germline CDR1 and CDR2: LNHDA and SQIVND (reference sequence). The CDR3 is 16 residues long. The ends lost 7 bases at V and 6 bases at J; junction bases unmatched: 15. The CDR3 coding sequence is TGTGCCAGTACCCGGCTCCGGGACAGGGATTCACATGGCTACACCTTC. Translation: CASTRLRDRDSHGYTF.

This clone occurred a few times. The same CDR3 is also encoded by other DNA sequences in this sample. The J gene is TRBJ2-7, the V gene TRBV7-9, with 8 nucleotides matching TRBD2. This CDR3 comprises 15 residues. The V gene end was trimmed by 4 bases and the J gene end by 1 base; junction bases not matched to a gene: 6. CDR1 is SEHNR and CDR2 is FQNEAQ in the germline V gene (reference sequence). The CDR3 spells CASSSPSGSSYEQYF. The CDR3 DNA sequence: TGTGCCAGCAGCTCCCCTAGCGGGTCTTCCTACGAGCAGTACTTC.

Regarding this clone: Other DNA variants within this sample encode the same CDR3. The rearrangement uses TRBV5-1 and TRBJ2-1, with 10 bases that match TRBD2. The CDR3 runs to 15 residues. Germline trimming cut 0 bases from V and 9 bases from J; bases unmatched to any gene: 6. Germline CDR1 is SGHRS and CDR2 is YFSETQ. CDR3 in DNA: TGCGCCAGCAGCTTGGTAGTAGCGGGAGGTGGTGAGCAGTTCTTC. Protein product: CASSLVVAGGGEQFF. The entire variable domain, with the rest obtained from reference TRBV5-1 and TRBJ2-1, is as follows: KAGVTQTPRYLIKTRGQQVTLSCSPISGHRSVSWYQQTPGQGLQFLFEYFSETQRNKGNFPGRFSGRQFSNSRSEMNVSTLELGDSALYLCASSLVVAGGGEQFFGPGTRLTVL.

V gene TRBV19 combines with J gene TRBJ2-1; tentatively, D is TRBD2 (6 bases). This CDR3 comprises 16 residues. Germline assignment: CDR1 LNHDA and CDR2 SQIVND (reference sequence). V lost 2 bases and J 3 bases, leaving 14 bases between the germline ends. The CDR3 loop is CASSIRVGGFYNEQFF. CDR3 in DNA: TGTGCCAGTAGTATACGCGTGGGAGGCTTCTACAATGAGCAGTTCTTC.

As to this clone: At one end the junction does not follow the germline gene, possibly because of a read error. The chain uses TRBV19 and TRBJ2-7; D is unclear. CDR1 is LNHDA, CDR2 SQIVND, per germline (reference sequence). This CDR3 has 14 residues. CDR3 bases: TGTGCCAGTAGTCTAGACCGCGGCCTCTACGAGCAGTACTTC. This encodes CASSLDRGLYEQYF. Supplemented by reference TRBV19 and TRBJ2-7, the full variable domain reads DGGITQSPKYLFRKEGQNVTLSCEQNLNHDAMYWYRQDPGQGLRLIYYSQIVNDFQKGDIAEGYSVSREKKESFPLTVTSAQKNPTAFYLCASSLDRGLYEQYFGPGTRLTVT.

This clone was seen a few times. The chain is built from TRBV7-9 and TRBJ1-5; D is undetermined. This CDR3 comprises 16 residues. Looked up from germline, CDR1 is SEHNR and CDR2 is FQNEAQ (reference sequence). Between the trimmed V and J ends, which lost 1 base and 4 bases, there was a span of 14 bases. This chain's CDR3 is CASSLVGSVANQPQHF. DNA for the CDR3: TGTGCCAGCAGCTTAGTTGGGTCAGTAGCTAATCAGCCCCAGCATTTT.

This clone has just a few counts. J is TRBJ2-1 and V is TRBV9, with TRBD1 identical over 9 bases. CDR3 size: 15 residues. J gave up 3 bases and V 4 bases, and 5 bases lay outside the gene matches. The germline V gene encodes CDR1 SGDLS and CDR2 YYNGEE. The DNA of the CDR3 is TGTGCCAGCAGCCCGGACAGGGGCGTCTACAATGAGCAGTTCTTC. Translating it yields CASSPDRGVYNEQFF.

This clone has only a few counts. The chain uses TRBV30 and TRBJ1-5; tentatively, D is TRBD1 (6 bases). The V end was cut by 1 base, the J end by 0 bases, with 19 bases between. The CDR3 length is 18 residues. Germline CDR1 reads GTSNPN; CDR2 reads SVGIG (reference sequence). This CDR3 is CAWSGTFGQPYSNQPQHF. CDR3 sequence (DNA): TGTGCCTGGAGTGGAACTTTCGGACAGCCTTATAGCAATCAGCCCCAGCATTTT.

This clone has more than one count but fewer than ten. This chain uses TRBV4-1 with TRBJ2-1; the match to TRBD2 covers 11 bases. This CDR3 has 16 amino acids. CDR1 is MGHRA and CDR2 is YSYEKL in the germline V gene. The V segment lost 4 bases and the J segment 4 bases; nucleotides outside the gene matches: 6. The CDR3: CASSRTSGRGYNEQFF. The CDR3 DNA is TGCGCCAGCAGCCGCACTAGCGGGAGAGGTTACAATGAGCAGTTCTTC.

The V call is TRBV7-3, the J call TRBJ2-2; 10 nucleotides match TRBD1. This CDR3 has 15 residues. The germline V gene has CDR1 SGHTA and CDR2 FQGTGA. V was pared by 4 bases and J by 6 bases, with 5 bases of the junction left unmatched. As DNA, the CDR3 is TGTGCCAGCAGCTACGACAGGGGGCAGGCCGGGGAGCTGTTTTTT. This translates into CASSYDRGQAGELFF.

The chain recombines TRBV12-5 with TRBJ2-5; 14 bases align to TRBD2. Germline loops: CDR1 LGHNT, CDR2 FRNRAP. CDR3 length equals 15 residues. V lost 6 bases, J lost 4 bases, and 4 bases stayed unmatched. The CDR3 here is CASGKGLAGVETQYF. CDR3 DNA: TGTGCTAGTGGAAAGGGACTAGCGGGAGTAGAGACCCAGTACTTC.

This clone was observed a few times. The CDR3 reads CASSPGTGAYGYTF. The CDR3 coding sequence is TGTGCCAGCAGTCCAGGGACAGGGGCCTATGGCTACACCTTC. The chain combines TRBV28 with TRBJ1-2, with 10 bases identical to TRBD1. J lost 4 bases, V lost 5 bases, and 4 bases had no gene match. CDR1 MDHEN and CDR2 SYDVKM come from the germline V gene. This CDR3 is 14 amino acids long.

The chain employs TRBV15 and TRBJ2-1; perhaps TRBD2 as D (6 bases). Trimming shortened V by 0 bases and J by 3 bases, and 15 bases separated the two germline ends. This CDR3 contains 17 residues. CDR1 is LNHNV, CDR2 YYDKDF, per germline (reference sequence). The CDR3 DNA is TGTGCCACCAGCAGAGATCGGCGGGGACGGGGCTACAATGAGCAGTTCTTC. It specifies CATSRDRRGRGYNEQFF.

In regard to this clone: The same CDR3 arises from other DNA sequences in this sample as well. The chain couples TRBV11-2 to TRBJ2-5; unclear D gene. Germline CDR1 and CDR2: SGHAT and FQNNGV. Trimming took off 2 bases at V and 4 bases at J, with 5 bases between the two ends. This CDR3 region has 12 residues. This CDR3 reads CASSLKRETQYF. The CDR3 DNA reads TGTGCCAGCAGCTTAAAGAGAGAGACCCAGTACTTC. The full variable domain, in which reference TRBV11-2 and TRBJ2-5 provide the parts outside the CDR3, is EAGVAQSPRYKIIEKRQSVAFWCNPISGHATLYWYQQILGQGPKLLIQFQNNGVVDDSQLPKDRFSAERLKGVDSTLKIQPAKLEDSAVYLCASSLKRETQYFGPGTRLLVL.

The rearrangement links TRBV18 to TRBJ2-3; no clear D. CDR1 is KGHSH and CDR2 is LQKENI in the germline V gene. This CDR3 is built from 13 residues. V was pared by 3 bases and J by 4 bases, with 8 bases between. CDR3 residues: CASSPSLADTQYF. As DNA, the CDR3 is TGTGCCAGCTCACCGTCTCTAGCAGATACGCAGTATTTT.